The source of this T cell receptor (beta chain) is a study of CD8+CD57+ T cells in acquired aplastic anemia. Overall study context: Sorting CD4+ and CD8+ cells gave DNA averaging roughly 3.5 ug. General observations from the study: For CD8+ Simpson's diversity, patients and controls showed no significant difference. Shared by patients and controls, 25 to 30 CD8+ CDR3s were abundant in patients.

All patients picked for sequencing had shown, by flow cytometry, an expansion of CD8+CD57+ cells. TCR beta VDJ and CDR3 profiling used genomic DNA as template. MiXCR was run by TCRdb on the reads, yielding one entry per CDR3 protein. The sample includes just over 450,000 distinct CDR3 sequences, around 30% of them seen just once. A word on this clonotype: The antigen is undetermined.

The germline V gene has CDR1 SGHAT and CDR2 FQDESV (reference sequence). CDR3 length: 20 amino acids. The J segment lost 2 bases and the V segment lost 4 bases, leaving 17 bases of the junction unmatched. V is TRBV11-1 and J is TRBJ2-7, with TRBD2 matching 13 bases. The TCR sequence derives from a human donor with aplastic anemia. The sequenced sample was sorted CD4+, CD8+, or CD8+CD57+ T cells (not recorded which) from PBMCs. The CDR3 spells CASSYREFYGTSGNPYEQYF. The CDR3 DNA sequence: TGTGCCAGCAGCTATAGGGAGTTTTACGGGACTAGCGGGAACCCCTACGAGCAGTACTTC.